The clone carrying this T cell receptor (beta chain) occurred once. As yet, its antigen is unknown. The sample comes from a study of vaccination effects on CD4 cells after COVID-19. Antigen-specific CD4+ T cells expanded by the ViraFEST assay with viral peptide pools were then sequenced. When around ten days of culture had elapsed, CD4+ T cells were isolated. PCR-confirmed SARS-CoV-2 infection occurred in the person between March and December 2020. Two-dose vaccination with either BNT162b2 or mRNA-1273 was given to the participants. Looked up from germline, CDR1 is SNHLY and CDR2 is FYNNEI. The V gene lost 3 bases and the J gene lost 6 bases, with 11 bases spanning the gap. This CDR3 is 13 amino acids long. Findings and caveats of the study: Convalescent patients' post-vaccine spike repertoire was mostly distinct vaccine-induced clones.

The assay was immunoSEQ multiplex PCR, and TCRdb's table has in-frame clones only and misses some. The sample holds under 15,000 clones, about 78% seen once. The TCR comes from a human donor who had a prior SARS-CoV-2 infection. V and J are TRBV2 and TRBJ1-2, with unresolved D. The source was CD4+ T cells from PBMCs cultured with SARS-CoV-2 spike peptides, collected after COVID-19 vaccination. CDR3 sequence: CASSELGPHGYTF. Written as DNA, the CDR3 is TGTGCCAGCAGTGAGTTGGGCCCCCATGGCTACACCTTC.